These T cell receptor beta chains were read from a single sample in a study of control samples from healthy donors and cancer patients. TCRdb's table, derived via immunoSEQ multiplex PCR, lists solely in-frame clones and lacks some. The sample lists about 55,000 clones, 70% to 90% occurring once. Material for sequencing was blood. These TCRs come from a man between 45 and 60 years old in good health. Each CDR3 is given with its conserved first and last residue. The D gene is left open where the match is weak. Clone size is stated in some rows and not others, as once, few, many or a class when expanded.

v_gene,j_gene,d_gene,abundance,CDR3nt,CDR3aa
TRBV28,TRBJ1-4,.,.,TGTGCCAGCAGTTTAAACGGGGGAGCTAATGAAAAACTGTTTTTT,CASSLNGGANEKLFF
TRBV6-2/TRBV6-3,TRBJ2-1,.,.,TGTGCCAGCAGTCGCGGGCGGGCCGCTGAGCAGTTCTTC,CASSRGRAAEQFF
TRBV11-2,TRBJ1-5,TRBD1,.,TGTGCCAGCAGCCTGGGGACAGGGGGGGTTCAGCCCCAGCATTTT,CASSLGTGGVQPQHF
TRBV19,TRBJ1-4,.,few,TGTGCCAGTAGTAGACAGACTACCGAAAAACTGTTTTTT,CASSRQTTEKLFF
TRBV28,TRBJ1-6,TRBD1,.,TGTGCCAGCAGTTTATTTACAGGGGTGGCCTATAATTCACCCCTCCACTTT,CASSLFTGVAYNSPLHF
TRBV3-1/TRBV3-2,TRBJ2-3,TRBD2,.,TGTGCCAGCAGCCCGCTAGCGGGGATTAGCAATACGCAGTATTTT,CASSPLAGISNTQYF
TRBV3-1/TRBV3-2,TRBJ2-1,.,few,TGTGCCAGCAGCCAAGGGGCGCTAGTTCACAATGAGCAGTTCTTC,CASSQGALVHNEQFF
TRBV19,TRBJ1-4,TRBD1,.,TGTGCCAGTAGTCCTGGGACAGACCTTAATGAAAAACTGTTTTTT,CASSPGTDLNEKLFF
TRBV27,TRBJ1-2,.,.,TGTGCCAGCAGTTTGGAGAAGGGACCCTATGGCTACACCTTC,CASSLEKGPYGYTF
TRBV14,TRBJ1-6,.,.,TGTGCCAGCAGCCAGGGCCAGTATAATTCACCCCTCCACTTT,CASSQGQYNSPLHF
TRBV5-1,TRBJ2-1,.,.,TGCGCCAGCAGCTCCCTAGAGTACTACAATGAGCAGTTCTTC,CASSSLEYYNEQFF
TRBV15,TRBJ1-1,.,.,TGTGCCACCAGTCGGACCAGGGAGGTGAACACTGAAGCTTTCTTT,CATSRTREVNTEAFF
TRBV28,TRBJ2-2,TRBD2,.,TGTGCCAGCAGTTGGGCTGGGACTAGCATGGGGGAGCTGTTTTTT,CASSWAGTSMGELFF
TRBV5-1,TRBJ2-1,TRBD1,.,TGCGCCAGCACCACAGGGGTGGTGGGCTCCTACAATGAGCAGTTCTTC,CASTTGVVGSYNEQFF
TRBV6-6,TRBJ2-7,.,.,TGTGCCAGCAGTTACTCGTGGGAAAACTCCTACGAGCAGTACTTC,CASSYSWENSYEQYF
TRBV3-1/TRBV3-2,TRBJ1-4,TRBD1,.,TGTGCCAGCAGCCAACCGAGGCCGGACAGGGATGAAAAACTGTTTTTT,CASSQPRPDRDEKLFF
TRBV6-2/TRBV6-3,TRBJ1-2,.,.,TGTGCCAGCAGTTACGATTGGGCAGGAGGCGGCTACACCTTC,CASSYDWAGGGYTF
TRBV27,TRBJ2-3,TRBD1,.,TGTGCCAGCAGTGGGGGACAGAAGCACACAGATACGCAGTATTTT,CASSGGQKHTDTQYF
TRBV3-1/TRBV3-2,TRBJ2-2,.,.,TGTGCCAGCAGCCAAGAGTCAGGGTGGAACACCGGGGAGCTGTTTTTT,CASSQESGWNTGELFF
TRBV27,TRBJ2-3,TRBD2,once,TGTGCCAGCAGTTCCTTCGCGGATGGACTAGTTGGGGCAGATACGCAGTATTTT,CASSSFADGLVGADTQYF
TRBV5-1,TRBJ2-1,TRBD1,.,TGCGCCAGCAGCTCCTGGACAGGGGTTAACACTGAGCAGTTCTTC,CASSSWTGVNTEQFF
TRBV5-1,TRBJ2-1,TRBD2,.,TGCGCCAGCAGCTTGACTAGCGGAAATATCTACAATGAGCAGTTCTTC,CASSLTSGNIYNEQFF
TRBV12-3/TRBV12-4,TRBJ2-1,TRBD1,few,TGTGCCAGCAGTCACAGGGGGGAACAGTTCTTC,CASSHRGEQFF
TRBV27,TRBJ2-7,TRBD1,.,TGTGCCAGCAGTGACACCGGGACAGGGGGCTTCGAGCAGTACTTC,CASSDTGTGGFEQYF
TRBV5-1,TRBJ2-3,.,.,TGCGCCAGCAGCGGCGGGAACACAGATACGCAGTATTTT,CASSGGNTDTQYF
TRBV6-2/TRBV6-3,TRBJ2-7,.,.,TGTGCCAGCAGTTACGGGCAGCTAATTACCTACGAGCAGTACTTC,CASSYGQLITYEQYF